The entry below gives a single T cell receptor beta chain sequence along with its context. Sequencing was performed with immunoSEQ multiplex PCR; in TCRdb, only in-frame clones are kept and a portion is missing. The sample contains approximately 100,000 clones, just over 90% of which appear only once. Cells were sorted from thawed PBMC rested overnight and stained with GMM-loaded CD1B tetramer, viability dye and anti-CD3. C32 glucose monomycolate from Rhodococcus equi was loaded onto the CD1B tetramers. This specimen belongs to a study of T cells in tuberculosis. Whole-study findings and limits: Low-affinity CD1B-GMM tetramer-binding T cells may have been missed.

V trimming: 11 bases; J trimming: 3 bases; junction bases outside the gene matches: 9. In germline, CDR1 is LNHDA, CDR2 SQIVND (reference sequence). CDR3 length: 13 amino acids. The sequencing sample was made of CD1b-GMM tetramer-negative cells sorted from PBMCs. The origin of this receptor is an adult woman with latent tuberculosis. V is TRBV19 and J is TRBJ2-7; 8 bases are a match to TRBD1. CDR3 residues: CAGDGDRNYEQYV. The CDR3 region has the DNA TGTGCCGGAGACGGGGACAGGAACTACGAGCAGTACGTC.